These 21 T cell receptor beta chains were sequenced from one sample in a study of shared clonotypes between healthy human individuals. Some clones are missing from TCRdb's copy, which holds only in-frame ones; the method was immunoSEQ multiplex PCR. Of about 480,000 clones listed, 79% are singletons. The sample comprised PBMCs. These receptors originate from a woman aged 40 to 49 in good health. Some clones in this sample may be carry-over from other donors' samples.

This clone was detected a few times. This chain uses TRBV11-2 with TRBJ2-3, with D perhaps given as TRBD1 or TRBD2 (5 bases each). Germline V gene data show CDR1 as SGHAT and CDR2 as FQNNGV. V lost 5 bases and J 2 bases, leaving 17 bases between the germline ends. The CDR3 has 16 residues. CDR3 amino acids: CASSQRLWDDTDTQYF. CDR3 DNA sequence: TGTGCCAGCAGCCAGCGTTTATGGGACGACACAGATACGCAGTATTTT.

The sample holds a few counts of this clone. V and J are TRBV9 and TRBJ2-5; 7 bases map to TRBD1. Germline-derived CDR1 and CDR2 are SGDLS and YYNGEE. V gave up 0 bases and J gave up 2 bases; unmatched junction bases: 7. This CDR3 has 16 amino acids. Here the CDR3 reads CASSVGTGTVQETQYF. The CDR3 DNA reads as TGTGCCAGCAGCGTAGGGACTGGGACAGTTCAAGAGACCCAGTACTTC.

This clone came up once. The rearrangement joins TRBV19 to TRBJ2-7; D ambiguous. V was pared by 7 bases and J by 6 bases, with 13 bases between. The CDR3 spans 12 residues. Germline V gene sequence: CDR1 LNHDA, CDR2 SQIVND (reference sequence). CDR3 DNA: TGTGCCAGTAAGGGCTACACTGGCGAGCAGTACTTC. As protein: CASKGYTGEQYF. The whole variable domain, remainder taken from reference TRBV19 and TRBJ2-7, is DGGITQSPKYLFRKEGQNVTLSCEQNLNHDAMYWYRQDPGQGLRLIYYSQIVNDFQKGDIAEGYSVSREKKESFPLTVTSAQKNPTAFYLCASKGYTGEQYFGPGTRLTVT.

V and J are TRBV7-8 and TRBJ2-3; D may correspond to TRBD1 or TRBD2 (6 bases each). The CDR3 has 13 residues. CDR1 SGHVS and CDR2 FQNEAQ come from the germline V gene. With 8 bases removed from V and 7 bases from J, the gap between germline ends came to 16 bases. The CDR3 sequence: CASLFPGANTQYF. In DNA, the CDR3 is TGTGCCAGCCTTTTTCCGGGGGCGAATACGCAGTATTTT.

The V gene is TRBV6-6, the J gene TRBJ2-7, with D hard to call. The CDR3 runs to 14 residues. Germline loops: CDR1 MNHNY, CDR2 SVGAGI (reference sequence). Trimming took off 5 bases at V and 2 bases at J, with 13 bases between the two ends. CDR3 coding DNA: TGTGCCAGCAGTCCACTTCCCTGGACCTACGAGCAGTACTTC. This encodes CASSPLPWTYEQYF.

J is TRBJ2-7 and V is TRBV27; the match to TRBD2 covers 9 bases. The germline CDR1 and CDR2 sequences are MNHEY and SMNVEV (reference sequence). J was trimmed by 2 bases and V by 4 bases; bases with no gene match: 3. CDR3 length equals 14 residues. Here the CDR3 DNA reads TGTGCCAGCAGTTGGGCGGGAGGGACCTACGAGCAGTACTTC. Encoded protein: CASSWAGGTYEQYF.

The genes are TRBV18 and TRBJ1-1, with 9 bases identical to TRBD1. The J segment lost 4 bases and the V segment lost 6 bases, leaving 12 bases of the junction unmatched. This CDR3 region has 16 residues. Per the germline V gene, CDR1 is KGHSH and CDR2 is LQKENI. The CDR3 nucleotides are TGTGCCAGCTCTCTAACGGGACAGGGTGGGCGCACTGAAGCTTTCTTT. Its translation: CASSLTGQGGRTEAFF.

V and J are TRBV23-1 and TRBJ2-7; no firm D call. TRBV23-1 is marked as an open reading frame, function uncertain. V dropped 4 bases and J dropped 1 base, with 11 bases sitting between them. This CDR3 contains 14 residues. The CDR3 loop is CASSPEGDSYEQYF. The CDR3 DNA reads as TGCGCCAGCAGTCCGGAAGGTGATTCCTACGAGCAGTACTTC.

The chain joins TRBV2 to TRBJ2-2; D possibly corresponds to TRBD2 (5 bases). V lost 4 bases and J lost 1, with 7 bases in between. The CDR3 has 14 amino acids. Germline CDR1 is SNHLY and CDR2 is FYNNEI. Here the CDR3 reads CASSVGGNTGELFF. CDR3 DNA sequence: TGTGCCAGCAGTGTTGGAGGGAACACCGGGGAGCTGTTTTTT.

V gene TRBV7-7 combines with J gene TRBJ2-7; D perhaps matches TRBD2 (6 bases). The CDR3 is made up of 13 amino acids. With 5 bases removed from V and 5 bases from J, the gap between germline ends came to 13 bases. Germline V lookup: CDR1 SSHAT, CDR2 FNYEAQ (reference sequence). The CDR3 spells CASSPGGSNEQYF. CDR3 in DNA: TGTGCCAGCAGCCCTGGGGGGTCGAACGAGCAGTACTTC.

The chain combines TRBV6-4 with TRBJ2-1; the match to TRBD1 covers 9 bases. The CDR3 runs to 16 residues. Per the germline V gene, CDR1 is MRHNA and CDR2 is SNTAGT. The V segment lost 2 bases and the J segment 6 bases; nucleotides outside the gene matches: 8. Here the CDR3 DNA reads TGTGCCAGCAGTGACCACCGGGACAGGGATCTCAATGAGCAGTTCTTC. As protein: CASSDHRDRDLNEQFF.

This clone was detected a few times. The CDR3 sequence: CASSDPRTGHGYTF. The CDR3, as DNA: TGTGCCAGCAGTGACCCCCGGACAGGGCACGGCTACACCTTC. The V call is TRBV6-6, the J call TRBJ1-2; 8 nucleotides match TRBD1. This CDR3 spans 14 amino acids. Germline-derived CDR1 and CDR2 are MNHNY and SVGAGI (reference sequence). J was trimmed by 8 bases and V by 5 bases; bases with no gene match: 10.

The chain combines TRBV19 with TRBJ1-1; possibly TRBD1 for D (6 bases). The CDR3 runs 14 residues. Germline V gives CDR1 LNHDA, CDR2 SQIVND (reference sequence). Trimming cost V 5 bases and J 4 bases, with 14 bases left between them. The chain's CDR3 is CASSRGRFGTEAFF. CDR3 DNA: TGTGCCAGTAGTCGGGGGCGGTTCGGCACTGAAGCTTTCTTT.

The J gene is TRBJ2-5, the V gene TRBV4-1; 9 nucleotides line up with TRBD1. J gave up 2 bases and V 5 bases, and 3 bases lay outside the gene matches. This CDR3 region has 14 residues. Germline-derived CDR1 and CDR2 are MGHRA and YSYEKL. Written as DNA, the CDR3 is TGCGCCAGCAGCTATGGACAGGGGCAAGAGACCCAGTACTTC. Encoded protein: CASSYGQGQETQYF.

The chain carries TRBV14 and TRBJ2-6; D call uncertain. The CDR3 covers 15 residues. Trimming took off 4 bases at V and 0 bases at J, with 7 bases between the two ends. CDR1 is SGHDN, CDR2 FVKESK, per germline. Here the CDR3 reads CASSPTNSGANVLTF. The CDR3 DNA sequence: TGTGCCAGCAGCCCGACGAACTCTGGGGCCAACGTCCTGACTTTC.

The V and J genes are TRBV7-3 and TRBJ2-3, with 12 bases lining up with TRBD2. The CDR3 runs to 16 residues. V gave up 3 bases and J gave up 2 bases; unmatched junction bases: 3. From germline, CDR1 is SGHTA and CDR2 FQGTGA. The CDR3 loop reads CASSFLAGGYTDTQYF. In nucleotides, the CDR3 is TGTGCCAGCAGCTTCCTAGCGGGAGGGTACACAGATACGCAGTATTTT. The variable domain in full, completed from reference TRBV7-3 and TRBJ2-3, reads GAGVSQTPSNKVTEKGKYVELRCDPISGHTALYWYRQSLGQGPEFLIYFQGTGAADDSGLPNDRFFAVRPEGSVSTLKIQRTERGDSAVYLCASSFLAGGYTDTQYFGPGTRLTVL.

The chain couples TRBV19 to TRBJ1-3; no definite D call. Germline V CDR1 and CDR2: LNHDA, SQIVND (reference sequence). The V end was cut by 3 bases, the J end by 0 bases, with 12 bases between. CDR3 size: 16 residues. The CDR3 DNA sequence: TGTGCCAGTAGTATCCTATGGAGGAGCTCTGGAAACACCATATATTTT. It translates to CASSILWRSSGNTIYF.

The chain recombines TRBV14 with TRBJ1-2; D not resolved. The CDR3 sequence is 12 residues long. The V gene's germline CDR1 is SGHDN and CDR2 FVKESK. V was cut by 0 bases and J by 8 bases, with 7 bases left in between. This CDR3 is CASSQDWGGYTF. The CDR3 region has the DNA TGTGCCAGCAGCCAAGATTGGGGAGGCTACACCTTC.

The V call is TRBV19, the J call TRBJ1-2; maybe TRBD1 (5 bases). Between the trimmed V and J ends, which lost 1 base and 6 bases, there was a span of 15 bases. The CDR3 is made up of 15 amino acids. Germline CDR1 is LNHDA and CDR2 is SQIVND (reference sequence). The CDR3 bases are TGTGCCAGTAGTATAGCAGGGACTTCTGTAGATGGCTACACCTTC. It yields the protein CASSIAGTSVDGYTF.

The rearrangement links TRBV7-2 to TRBJ2-1; 7 bases map to TRBD2. The CDR3 contains 15 residues. Germline loops: CDR1 SGHTA, CDR2 FQGNSA. V lost 5 bases and J lost 8; bases outside the gene matches: 12. CDR3 sequence (DNA): TGTGCCAGCAGCGCCGACGGGGGGATACATGATGAGCAGTTCTTC. Residues: CASSADGGIHDEQFF.

The chain carries TRBV7-2 and TRBJ1-6; no reliable D call. The V end was cut by 0 bases, the J end by 7 bases, with 10 bases between. The CDR3 loop spans 15 amino acids. Germline V CDR1 and CDR2: SGHTA, FQGNSA. CDR3 amino acids: CASSLASGFNSPLHF. Here the CDR3 DNA reads TGTGCCAGCAGCTTAGCCTCGGGGTTCAATTCACCCCTCCACTTT.